This is a list of T cell receptor beta chains from one sample in a study of control samples from healthy donors and cancer patients. TCRdb's copy holds only in-frame clones and misses some; the assay was immunoSEQ multiplex PCR. The table shows around 50,000 clones, with about 92% occurring only once. What was sequenced was PBMCs. Source of these receptors: a man aged 35 to 55 with colorectal cancer. Each CDR3 is given with its conserved first and last residue. D genes are given only for firm matches. Clone sizes are given selectively: once, few, many, or a class where the clone is expanded.

J	D	size	length	V	DNA	CDR3
TRBJ2-1	TRBD2	NA	14	TRBV24-1	TGTGCCACCAGAAGTAGCGGGTCCTACAATGAGCAGTTCTTC	CATRSSGSYNEQFF
TRBJ2-2	TRBD2	NA	14	TRBV9	TGTGCCAGCGGACTAGCGGGAAACACCGGGGAGCTGTTTTTT	CASGLAGNTGELFF
TRBJ2-3	TRBD2	NA	18	TRBV11-3	TGTGCCAGCAGCCGGGGACTAGCGGGAGGTTTATCAGGAGATACGCAGTATTTT	CASSRGLAGGLSGDTQYF
TRBJ1-4	NA	NA	14	TRBV7-8	TGTGCCAGCAGGGCTAGGGGAACCAATGAAAAACTGTTTTTT	CASRARGTNEKLFF
TRBJ2-7	TRBD2	NA	16	TRBV19	TGTGCCAGTACCGGGACTAGCGGGAGCGTGACGCGGGAGCAGTACTTC	CASTGTSGSVTREQYF
TRBJ1-4	TRBD1	NA	15	TRBV6-2/TRBV6-3	TGTGCCAGCAGTGATGCCGGGACAGGGGGCGAAAAACTGTTTTTT	CASSDAGTGGEKLFF
TRBJ1-1	NA	NA	13	TRBV5-4	TGTGCCAGCAGCTTCATGGGGGGGACTGAAGCTTTCTTT	CASSFMGGTEAFF
TRBJ1-2	NA	NA	14	TRBV28	TGTGCCAGCAGTTTGGGGGGGGTTAGCTATGGCTACACCTTC	CASSLGGVSYGYTF
TRBJ1-1	NA	NA	17	TRBV7-9	TGTGCCAGCAGCCAACAAAATTACGGCAAAATGAACACTGAAGCTTTCTTT	CASSQQNYGKMNTEAFF
TRBJ2-1	TRBD2	NA	16	TRBV6-4	TGTGCCAGCAGTGACTCAACGACTAGCGGATACAATGAGCAGTTCTTC	CASSDSTTSGYNEQFF
TRBJ2-7	NA	once	15	TRBV5-1	TGCGCCAGCAGCTTATCGCAAGGACGGGTGTACGAGCAGTACTTC	CASSLSQGRVYEQYF
TRBJ2-3	NA	NA	17	TRBV29-1	TGCAGCGTTGAAGCGGGGCGGGGCTCCCCTATCACAGATACGCAGTATTTT	CSVEAGRGSPITDTQYF
TRBJ2-7	NA	NA	12	TRBV30	TGTGCCTGGGGTGACAAATCCTACGAGCAGTACTTC	CAWGDKSYEQYF
TRBJ2-5	TRBD1	NA	16	TRBV7-6	TGTGCCAGCAGCTCCCGGACAGGGGGTATAGGTGAGACCCAGTACTTC	CASSSRTGGIGETQYF
TRBJ2-3	NA	NA	13	TRBV19	TGTGCCAGTAGTACTGTTAGGGGAGATACGCAGTATTTT	CASSTVRGDTQYF
TRBJ2-6	TRBD1	NA	17	TRBV7-9	TGTGCCAGTACCGACAGGGGGTTGTTCTCTGGGGCCAACGTCCTGACTTTC	CASTDRGLFSGANVLTF
TRBJ2-2	NA	NA	16	TRBV5-8	TGTGCCAGCAGCAGTCGGGGGCAAGCTAATACCGGGGAGCTGTTTTTT	CASSSRGQANTGELFF
TRBJ2-7	NA	NA	15	TRBV5-5	TGTGCCAGCAGCTTGGCGATCGGGGACTCCTACGAGCAGTACTTC	CASSLAIGDSYEQYF
TRBJ1-4	NA	NA	16	TRBV4-1	TGCGCCAGCAGCCAAAACCCCTACAGGGAGGGAGAAAAACTGTTTTTT	CASSQNPYREGEKLFF
TRBJ2-2	NA	once	14	TRBV18	TGTGCCAGCTCACCACAGACGGACACCGGGGAGCTGTTTTTT	CASSPQTDTGELFF
TRBJ2-1	NA	NA	13	TRBV7-2	TGTGCCAGCAGCTTACTCCTGATCAATGAGCAGTTCTTC	CASSLLLINEQFF
TRBJ1-4	NA	NA	17	TRBV2	TGTGCCAGCAGTGAAGCGCTGCCAGGGAAGGTGAATGAAAAACTGTTTTTT	CASSEALPGKVNEKLFF
TRBJ2-7	NA	NA	15	TRBV4-2	TGTGCCAGCAGCCAAGGAGGGCACAAAACCTACGAGCAGTACTTC	CASSQGGHKTYEQYF
TRBJ2-5	TRBD2	NA	16	TRBV4-2	TGTGCCAGCAGCGACCGTGGCGGGAGGGCCCCGGAGACCCAGTACTTC	CASSDRGGRAPETQYF
TRBJ2-3	TRBD2	NA	16	TRBV7-7	TGTGCTAGCAGCTCCGGGGTAGGGCGGGGGACAGATACGCAGTATTTT	CASSSGVGRGTDTQYF
TRBJ2-5	NA	NA	12	TRBV18	TGTGCCAGCTCCCCTCTCCAAGAGACCCAGTACTTC	CASSPLQETQYF
TRBJ2-1	NA	NA	15	TRBV2	TGTGCCAGCAGGGGGGGGCAGGGCAGGAATGATGAGCAGTTCTTC	CASRGGQGRNDEQFF
TRBJ1-1	TRBD1	NA	16	TRBV5-5	TGTGCCAGCAGCTTGGACAGGGGGCGGATGGACACTGAAGCTTTCTTT	CASSLDRGRMDTEAFF
TRBJ2-2	NA	NA	16	TRBV7-8	TGTGCCAGCAGCTCACGGGGCGGGGCGAACACCGGGGAGCTGTTTTTT	CASSSRGGANTGELFF
TRBJ2-7	NA	NA	16	TRBV19	TGTGCCAGTAGTATAGATGTCTATCCGAGCTCCTACGAGCAGTACTTC	CASSIDVYPSSYEQYF
TRBJ2-5	NA	NA	15	TRBV5-8	TGTGCCAGCAGCCATAGATCGACAGGGAGGGAGACCCAGTACTTC	CASSHRSTGRETQYF
TRBJ2-7	TRBD2	NA	14	TRBV29-1	TGCAGCGTTGGAAGCTTAGCGGGAGAGGGGGAGCAGTACTTC	CSVGSLAGEGEQYF
TRBJ2-5	NA	NA	14	TRBV9	TGTGCCAGCAGCGTAGGCCGATTGGGGGAGACCCAGTACTTC	CASSVGRLGETQYF
TRBJ2-7	NA	NA	15	TRBV7-2	TGTGCCAGCAGCTTAGAGGGGGGAGGTCCCCACGAGCAGTACTTC	CASSLEGGGPHEQYF
TRBJ2-7	NA	NA	12	TRBV11-2	TGTGCCAGCAGCTTAGGAGTCAACGAGCAGTACTTC	CASSLGVNEQYF
TRBJ1-1	NA	NA	15	TRBV6-5	TGTGCCAGCAGTTACCTCAGTACAGGGAACACTGAAGCTTTCTTT	CASSYLSTGNTEAFF
TRBJ2-1	TRBD2	NA	18	TRBV28	TGTGCCAGCAGTTTATGGGGACTAGCGGTAAGCTCCTACAATGAGCAGTTCTTC	CASSLWGLAVSSYNEQFF
TRBJ1-2	NA	NA	13	TRBV27	TGTGCCAGCAGTTTAACGACAGCAGGTGGCTACACCTTC	CASSLTTAGGYTF
TRBJ2-1	NA	NA	14	TRBV14	TGTGCCAGCAGCCACGGGAGATATATCGATGAGCAGTTCTTC	CASSHGRYIDEQFF
TRBJ2-3	NA	NA	15	TRBV27	TGTGCCAGCAGATTAACCGACAGGCCCACAGATACGCAGTATTTT	CASRLTDRPTDTQYF
TRBJ2-3	NA	NA	13	TRBV5-1	TGCGCCAGCAGCTTCCTGTTGGGAAGGACGCAGTATTTT	CASSFLLGRTQYF